A single sample is the source of the 21 T cell receptor beta chains below, sequenced in a study of blood T cell repertoires in COVID-19. The repertoire was sequenced with immunoSEQ multiplex PCR; TCRdb's copy has only in-frame clones and lacks some. The table lists 190,000 or so clones, around 89% of them singletons. Sequenced: PBMCs or T cells enriched from blood (not recorded which). All receptors come from a woman aged 18-29 years who had recovered from COVID-19.

This sequence joins TRBV5-1 and TRBJ1-1, with 8 bases identical to TRBD1. There are 14 residues in the CDR3. Germline values: CDR1 SGHRS, CDR2 YFSETQ. With 2 bases clipped from V and 9 bases from J, the junction kept 9 bases outside the gene matches. The CDR3 DNA reads as TGCGCCAGCAGCTTACAGGGGGGGCTTGATAAAGCTTTCTTT. Translated, it gives CASSLQGGLDKAFF.

The gene calls are TRBV29-1 and TRBJ1-1, with a possible D match to TRBD1 (6 bases). The germline V and J ends were trimmed by 7 bases and 1 base, with 19 bases remaining between them. Germline V lookup: CDR1 SQVTM, CDR2 ANQGSEA. The CDR3 length is 15 residues. The DNA of the CDR3 is TGCAGCGGGGCGGAGGCGGGGGCATGGAACACTGAAGCTTTCTTT. Amino acid sequence: CSGAEAGAWNTEAFF.

The genes are TRBV27 and TRBJ1-6, with D hard to call. Looked up from germline, CDR1 is MNHEY and CDR2 is SMNVEV (reference sequence). With 2 bases removed from V and 15 bases from J, the gap between germline ends came to 20 bases. The CDR3 spans 15 residues. Here the CDR3 DNA reads TGTGCCAGCAGTTTAAGTCGTCACCCTGCCGGGGACCTCCACTTT. Translation: CASSLSRHPAGDLHF.

The rearrangement uses TRBV19 and TRBJ1-1; 9 nucleotides match TRBD1. With V trimmed by 6 bases and J by 5 bases, 10 bases remained unmatched. The CDR3 contains 15 residues. Germline V gene data show CDR1 as LNHDA and CDR2 as SQIVND (reference sequence). CDR3 protein: CASRHTGGGGTEAFF. CDR3 in DNA: TGTGCCAGTAGGCATACAGGGGGCGGTGGGACTGAAGCTTTCTTT. Based on the CDR3 plus reference TRBV19 and TRBJ1-1, the full variable domain is DGGITQSPKYLFRKEGQNVTLSCEQNLNHDAMYWYRQDPGQGLRLIYYSQIVNDFQKGDIAEGYSVSREKKESFPLTVTSAQKNPTAFYLCASRHTGGGGTEAFFGQGTRLTVV.

The chain has TRBV6-5 and TRBJ1-2; no firm D call. CDR1 is MNHEY, CDR2 SVGAGI, per germline. With 7 bases removed from V and 5 bases from J, the gap between germline ends came to 14 bases. CDR3 length: 13 amino acids. This chain's CDR3 is CASNDGPGYGYTF. CDR3 sequence (DNA): TGTGCCAGCAACGACGGCCCCGGGTATGGCTACACCTTC.

The genes are TRBV27 and TRBJ2-5; 9 bases fit TRBD1. V trimming: 5 bases; J trimming: 2 bases; junction bases outside the gene matches: 6. The germline CDR1 and CDR2 sequences are MNHEY and SMNVEV (reference sequence). The CDR3 length is 15 residues. The CDR3 loop reads CASSEAGTGQETQYF. CDR3 DNA: TGTGCCAGCAGTGAGGCCGGGACAGGGCAAGAGACCCAGTACTTC.

The sample holds a few counts of this clone. J is TRBJ1-5 and V is TRBV27; D unclear. The CDR3 length is 14 residues. The germline V gene has CDR1 MNHEY and CDR2 SMNVEV (reference sequence). V was shortened by 3 bases and J by 0 bases, with 6 bases between the two germline ends. The chain's CDR3 is CASSFRYSNQPQHF. CDR3 bases: TGTGCCAGCAGTTTTCGTTATAGCAATCAGCCCCAGCATTTT.

The gene calls are TRBV19 and TRBJ2-1, with 8 bases fitting TRBD1. Germline assignment: CDR1 LNHDA and CDR2 SQIVND (reference sequence). CDR3 length: 21 amino acids. V gave up 5 bases and J gave up 0 bases; unmatched junction bases: 21. CDR3 loop: CASSQGAVLQSKTSSYNEQFF. The CDR3 region has the DNA TGTGCCAGTAGTCAGGGGGCCGTCTTGCAATCTAAAACAAGCTCCTACAATGAGCAGTTCTTC.

This sequence joins TRBV6-6 and TRBJ2-2; D possibly corresponds to TRBD1 (5 bases). The germline V and J ends were trimmed by 6 bases and 4 bases, with 12 bases remaining between them. The germline V gene encodes CDR1 MNHNY and CDR2 SVGAGI (reference sequence). The CDR3 runs 14 residues. The CDR3 nucleotides are TGTGCCAGCAGCGGAGCTGGGGCCACCGGGGAGCTGTTTTTT. Translated, it gives CASSGAGATGELFF.

This chain connects TRBV13 to TRBJ2-1; D unclear. V was pared by 0 bases and J by 4 bases, with 7 bases between. The CDR3 has 14 amino acids. Germline V gene lookup returns CDR1 PRHDT and CDR2 FYEKMQ (reference sequence). The DNA for the CDR3 is TGTGCCAGCAGCTTAGGTCAGGCTTACAATGAGCAGTTCTTC. As protein: CASSLGQAYNEQFF.

V usage is TRBV9 and J usage is TRBJ2-3; perhaps TRBD2 as D (6 bases). Trimming stripped 1 base from V and 0 bases from J, with 15 bases between. The germline gives CDR1 SGDLS, CDR2 YYNGEE. The CDR3 is 17 amino acids. Here the CDR3 reads CASSVSMGGRSTDTQYF. The CDR3 nucleotides read TGTGCCAGCAGCGTATCTATGGGGGGACGGAGCACAGATACGCAGTATTTT. Full variable domain (missing parts from reference TRBV9 and TRBJ2-3): DSGVTQTPKHLITATGQRVTLRCSPRSGDLSVYWYQQSLDQGLQFLIQYYNGEERAKGNILERFSAQQFPDLHSELNLSSLELGDSALYFCASSVSMGGRSTDTQYFGPGTRLTVL.

The genes are TRBV11-2 and TRBJ2-1; the match to TRBD2 covers 13 bases. Unmatched junction bases numbered 1, after V lost 6 bases and J lost 2 bases. The germline V gene has CDR1 SGHAT and CDR2 FQNNGV. The CDR3 covers 15 residues. The CDR3 is CASRGLAGTYNEQFF. Written as DNA, the CDR3 is TGTGCCAGCAGGGGACTAGCGGGGACCTACAATGAGCAGTTCTTC.

The genes are TRBV5-4 and TRBJ2-7, with TRBD2 matching over 11 bases. The germline CDR1 and CDR2 sequences are SGHNT and YYREEE (reference sequence). The CDR3 spans 17 residues. The V gene end was trimmed by 4 bases and the J gene end by 2 bases; junction bases not matched to a gene: 11. CDR3 sequence reads: CASSVSGGVLSTYEQYF. Written as DNA, the CDR3 is TGTGCCAGCAGCGTTAGCGGGGGGGTCTTATCGACCTACGAGCAGTACTTC.

The chain combines TRBV20-1 with TRBJ2-2; TRBD1 aligns across 9 bases. This CDR3 comprises 17 residues. CDR1 is DFQATT, CDR2 SNEGSKA, per germline (reference sequence). Trimming took 3 bases from V and 2 from J; bases not matched to a gene: 10. CDR3 sequence (DNA): TGCAGTGCTAGTAAACAGGGGGCAGAAATCAACACCGGGGAGCTGTTTTTT. Translation gives CSASKQGAEINTGELFF.

This clone came up once. The CDR3 nucleotides read TGTGCCAGCAGTTTGGCTAGCGGGGGACCGTACAATGAGCAGTTCTTC. Its translation is CASSLASGGPYNEQFF. The chain recombines TRBV28 with TRBJ2-1, with TRBD2 matching 10 bases. Germline assignment: CDR1 MDHEN and CDR2 SYDVKM. The CDR3 spans 16 residues. V shed 3 bases and J 4 bases; nucleotides not matched to a gene: 6.

The chain combines TRBV28 with TRBJ1-2; possible D gene TRBD1, 6 bases. V was shortened by 2 bases and J by 4 bases, with 14 bases between the two germline ends. The CDR3 is 15 residues long. Germline V gene lookup returns CDR1 MDHEN and CDR2 SYDVKM. CDR3 amino acids: CASSLPLDRFYGYTF. The DNA of the CDR3 is TGTGCCAGCAGTTTACCACTAGACAGGTTCTATGGCTACACCTTC.

This rearrangement joins TRBV27 to TRBJ2-7, with 11 bases matching TRBD1. The CDR3 length is 17 residues. Germline lookup yields CDR1 MNHEY and CDR2 SMNVEV (reference sequence). Germline trimming cut 5 bases from V and 3 bases from J; bases unmatched to any gene: 12. The CDR3 spells CASSPGTGGVVVYEQYF. The CDR3 DNA sequence: TGTGCCAGCAGTCCAGGGACAGGGGGGGTGGTCGTCTACGAGCAGTACTTC.

The J gene is TRBJ1-2, the V gene TRBV7-9, with D unclear. Trimming took 5 bases from V and 4 from J, leaving 17 bases between them. CDR1 and CDR2 from the germline V gene are SEHNR and FQNEAQ (reference sequence). The CDR3 extends over 15 amino acids. The CDR3 DNA is TGTGCCAGCAGCCAAGGAGGTGCAGCTCGCTATGGCTACACCTTC. It encodes CASSQGGAARYGYTF.

The rearrangement links TRBV3-1 (or the pseudogene TRBV3-2) to TRBJ1-1; D possibly corresponds to TRBD1 (6 bases). CDR1 and CDR2 (germline): LGHDT, YNNKEL (reference sequence). The CDR3 has 18 amino acids. Between the trimmed V and J ends, which lost 3 bases and 1 base, there was a span of 21 bases. CDR3 in DNA: TGTGCCAGCAGCCAGTTCCCGAAGAGCGGGACAACGAACACTGAAGCTTTCTTT. Amino acid sequence: CASSQFPKSGTTNTEAFF.

The chain has TRBV5-5 and TRBJ2-3; TRBD1 aligns across 8 bases. The CDR3 loop spans 14 amino acids. The junction had 0 bases not matched to a gene; V was cut back by 0 bases and J by 3 bases. Germline lookup yields CDR1 SGHKS and CDR2 YYEKEE (reference sequence). This CDR3 reads CASSLDRGTDTQYF. The DNA of the CDR3 is TGTGCCAGCAGCTTGGACAGGGGGACAGATACGCAGTATTTT.

The chain joins TRBV7-9 to TRBJ1-1; D is ambiguous. V dropped 4 bases and J dropped 6 bases, with 12 bases sitting between them. The CDR3 runs to 13 residues. In germline, CDR1 is SEHNR, CDR2 FQNEAQ (reference sequence). The CDR3 reads CASSSILGPEAFF. DNA of the CDR3: TGTGCCAGCAGCTCGATTCTAGGCCCTGAAGCTTTCTTT.